This paragraph reports one T cell receptor beta chain. These data belong to a study of T-cell reconstitution after alpha-beta-depleted transplantation in children. Unique molecular identifiers were used in preparing the TCRbeta library. TCRdb re-analysed the PCR reads in MiXCR, keeping a single row per CDR3 protein. The sample yields 600,000 to 700,000 distinct CDR3 sequences, around 12% seen once. The CDR3 runs to 15 residues. CDR1 is DFQATT, CDR2 SNEGSKA, per germline (reference sequence). Losses at the gene ends were 5 bases for V and 6 bases for J; bases not matched to a gene: 12. The specimen was PBMCs, collected before TCRalphabeta/CD19-depleted stem cell transplant. The source of this sequence is a girl aged 2-10 years with congenital amegakaryocytic thrombocytopenia, due to receive a stem cell transplant. V gene TRBV20-1 combines with J gene TRBJ2-1; 8 positions match TRBD2. CDR3 sequence (DNA): TGCAGTGCTCCAACAAGCGGGAGTATCGGCAATGAGCAGTTCTTC. It translates to CSAPTSGSIGNEQFF.